The TCR beta chain under discussion was sequenced for a study of a mutant IDH1 vaccine in newly diagnosed glioma. Documented time point: baseline, week 1 (first vaccination visit). Documented treatment: pre-vaccination baseline after standard-of-care therapy. Measured with immunoSEQ multiplex PCR; TCRdb has only the in-frame clones, and not every one. The data contain tens of thousands of clones, about nine tenths of them singletons. This CDR3 is 13 amino acids long. The ends were cut back, 4 bases at V and 8 bases at J, with 14 bases in the middle. Germline CDR1 and CDR2: MDHEN and SYDVKM. Sample: PBMCs, taken from a glioma patient treated with radiotherapy, temozolomide or both. The receptor was isolated from a man aged 35-49 years with glioma. This chain links TRBV28 with TRBJ1-2; D might be TRBD1 (5 bases). The CDR3: CASSSSGTFGYTF. The CDR3, as DNA: TGTGCCAGCAGTTCCTCCGGGACGTTCGGCTACACCTTC.